A selection of T cell receptor beta chains follows, all from one sample in a study of T-cell reconstitution after alpha-beta-depleted transplantation in children. MiXCR was run by TCRdb on the PCR reads, yielding one entry per CDR3 protein. The sample contains a few hundred thousand distinct CDR3 sequences, 13% of which appear only once. The source was PBMCs, mostly from graft donor cells, collected 360 days after TCRalphabeta/CD19-depleted stem cell transplant. Receptors were obtained from a male patient younger than 18 who had a stem cell transplant for acute myeloid leukemia, so the T cells may come from the graft donor. CDR3s include the opening cysteine and the closing phenylalanine or tryptophan. The order of the fields is D gene, J gene, clone size, V gene, CDR3 DNA, CDR3 protein. D genes are given only for firm matches. The listing skips clone size in some rows; elsewhere it reads once, few, many or a size class.

TRBD2	TRBJ2-1	-	TRBV20-1	TGCAGTGCTGGCCTACCGGCTAGCGGGAGTCTGAGGTACAATGAGCAGTTCTTC	CSAGLPASGSLRYNEQFF
-	TRBJ2-1	-	TRBV18	TGTGCCAGCTCGCCCTCAACACAGGGCCCCACCTACAATGAGCAGTTCTTC	CASSPSTQGPTYNEQFF
TRBD2	TRBJ2-7	many	TRBV29-1	TGCAGCGTTCGCGCGGGAGGGACCTACGAGCAGTACTTC	CSVRAGGTYEQYF
-	TRBJ2-1	-	TRBV7-7	TGTGCTAGCAGCGAGGGACTTAAGAATGAGCAGTTCTTC	CASSEGLKNEQFF
-	TRBJ2-1	-	TRBV25-1	TGTGCCAGCAGGGCCGGCTTTGAGCAGTTCTTC	CASRAGFEQFF
-	TRBJ2-5	-	TRBV7-9	TGTGCCAGCATCGGAGGGAGGGAGACCCAGTACTTC	CASIGGRETQYF
-	TRBJ1-1	few	TRBV28	TGTGCCAGCAGTTTAAGGGTTGGGAGGAACACTGAAGCTTTCTTT	CASSLRVGRNTEAFF
TRBD2	TRBJ2-2	-	TRBV27	TGTGCCAGCCAAGAGACTCCCGGGACTAAGTACCCTGGGGAGCTGTTTTTT	CASQETPGTKYPGELFF
-	TRBJ2-7	many	TRBV15	TGTGCCACCAGCAGAACTGGCTACGAGCAGTACTTC	CATSRTGYEQYF
TRBD2	TRBJ2-7	-	TRBV12-3/TRBV12-4	TGTGCCAGCAGACGACTAGCGGGTTGGGGCTACGAGCAGTACTTC	CASRRLAGWGYEQYF
TRBD2	TRBJ2-3	-	TRBV20-1	TGCAGTGCTCCCCGGGGGGTTGGTGCAGATACGCAGTATTTT	CSAPRGVGADTQYF
TRBD1	TRBJ2-1	-	TRBV28	TGTGCCAGCAGTCCGTTTACCGGGACAGGGGGCGCCTATTTGAATGAGCAGTTCTTC	CASSPFTGTGGAYLNEQFF
-	TRBJ2-1	many	TRBV7-2	TGTGCCAGCAGCCCCCGCCGTGGTTACAATGAGCAGTTCTTC	CASSPRRGYNEQFF
-	TRBJ2-4	few	TRBV7-8	TGTGCCAGCAGCGCCGGTCGGGGCCGAGAGCTAGCCAAAAACATTCAGTACTTC	CASSAGRGRELAKNIQYF
-	TRBJ2-3	-	TRBV20-1	TGCAGTGCTAGAAGGGGGGGGGCCGGCGATACGCAGTATTTT	CSARRGGAGDTQYF
-	TRBJ2-7	-	TRBV21-1	TGTGCCAGGCTAGAGGGGGACCGATTTCCCCTGTCCTACGAGCAGTACTTC	CARLEGDRFPLSYEQYF
TRBD2	TRBJ2-7	-	TRBV12-3/TRBV12-4	TGTGCCAGCAGTTTGGGAGCGGGGAAGTCCCCGGAGCAGTACTTC	CASSLGAGKSPEQYF
TRBD2	TRBJ2-5	few	TRBV10-3	TGTGCCATCAGTGGAGGGCTAGCGGGAGGTAAAGAGACCCAGTACTTC	CAISGGLAGGKETQYF
TRBD2	TRBJ2-7	few	TRBV7-2	TGTGCCAGCAGCTTGTGGGACTACCCGACCTACGAGCAGTACTTC	CASSLWDYPTYEQYF
-	TRBJ2-1	few	TRBV7-9	TGTGCCAGCAGCTTAGTGGAGACAGGAAATGAGCAGTTCTTC	CASSLVETGNEQFF
-	TRBJ2-3	many	TRBV24-1	TGTGCCACCAGTGTCGCGGATACGCAGTATTTT	CATSVADTQYF
-	TRBJ2-7	many	TRBV5-1	TGCGCCAGCAGCTTGGCCACAGGCTACGAGCAGTACTTC	CASSLATGYEQYF
TRBD2	TRBJ2-7	-	TRBV7-2	TGTGCCAGCAGCGCCAGCGGGAGGCTCGACGAGCAGTACTTC	CASSASGRLDEQYF
-	TRBJ2-7	few	TRBV19	TGTGCCAGTAGTATAGGAGGCGGAAGCCCCTACGAGCAGTACTTC	CASSIGGGSPYEQYF
TRBD2	TRBJ2-7	-	TRBV20-1	TGCAGTGAGGGTGGCGGGAGCGAGCAGTACTTC	CSEGGGSEQYF
-	TRBJ1-1	-	TRBV4-3	TGCGCCAGCAGCCACGTGCCGGCGGGAAACACTGAAGCTTTCTTT	CASSHVPAGNTEAFF
TRBD2	TRBJ2-1	many	TRBV11-1	TGTGCCAGCGTCCCTGGACTAGCGGGACTTAACAATGAGCAGTTCTTC	CASVPGLAGLNNEQFF
TRBD1	TRBJ2-7	many	TRBV24-1	TGTGCCACCAGTGATCAGCAGGGGGCCCCTATTGAAGAGCAGTACTTC	CATSDQQGAPIEEQYF
-	TRBJ2-2	many	TRBV28	TGTGCCAGCAGGGTCACCGGGGAGCTGTTTTTT	CASRVTGELFF
-	TRBJ2-7	many	TRBV29-1	TGCAGCGTTGAAGACGAAACCACTAGAACCTACGAGCAGTACTTC	CSVEDETTRTYEQYF
-	TRBJ2-7	-	TRBV12-3/TRBV12-4	TGTGCCAGCAGTAATAACGAAGGCGAGCAGTACTTC	CASSNNEGEQYF
-	TRBJ1-5	-	TRBV20-1	TGCAGTGCTAGCGCCGGGGCTCCAGAGCAGCCCCAGCATTTT	CSASAGAPEQPQHF
TRBD2	TRBJ2-7	-	TRBV29-1	TGCAGCGTTGAGGGCGGGACTAGCGGGAGTACTTACGAGCAGTACTTC	CSVEGGTSGSTYEQYF